The sequence of this TCR beta chain was determined in a study of T-cell reconstitution after alpha-beta-depleted transplantation in children. Overall study results and limits: Certain patients had high TCRbeta diversity at day 60, and it came from recipient T cells and thymic progenitors that survived. At one year after transplant, newly produced T cells mostly accounted for T-cell counts and diversity.

A note on this clonotype: Its antigen is not identified.

A library of TCRbeta sequences, prepared with unique molecular identifiers, was generated. One entry per CDR3 protein, called by TCRdb with MiXCR from the PCR reads. Here the sample spans about 210,000 distinct CDR3 sequences, over 15% being singletons. The CDR3 contains 13 residues. V was clipped by 8 bases and J by 5 bases, with 18 bases between them. Germline assignment: CDR1 SQVTM and CDR2 ANQGSEA. The sequence was obtained from a male patient aged 2-10 years who had a stem cell transplant for acute lymphoblastic leukemia, so the T cells may come from the graft donor. The chain links TRBV29-1 to TRBJ2-5; D possibly corresponds to TRBD1 (6 bases). Sequenced material: PBMCs, mostly from graft donor cells, taken 360 days after TCRalphabeta/CD19-depleted stem cell transplant. Written as DNA, the CDR3 is TGCAGCACCCGACAGGCGACAAAGGAGACCCAGTACTTC. Translation: CSTRQATKETQYF.